The 9 T cell receptor beta chains in this list originate from one sample, sequenced in a study of response to subunit inactivated influenza vaccine. TCRdb re-called the RT-PCR reads with MiXCR, one entry per CDR3 protein. The data contain fewer than 750,000 distinct CDR3 sequences, around 13% of them singletons. The specimen comprised PBMCs from blood, sampled 11 to 12 days after vaccination. The receptors derive from a man aged 50-59 years who received an inactivated influenza vaccine.

This clonotype was seen only a few times. The V call is TRBV25-1, the J call TRBJ2-7; D is uncertain. V lost 2 bases and J lost 3, with 11 bases in between. This CDR3 region has 14 residues. Germline V CDR1 and CDR2: MGHDK, SYGVNS. CDR3 region: CASSEADGYYEQYF. DNA of the CDR3: TGTGCCAGCAGTGAAGCAGACGGATACTACGAGCAGTACTTC.

The rearrangement joins TRBV5-1 to TRBJ2-7; TRBD1 matches 7 bases. Germline CDR1 reads SGHRS; CDR2 reads YFSETQ. The length of the CDR3 is 14 residues. The V segment lost 4 bases and the J segment 6 bases; nucleotides outside the gene matches: 10. Written as DNA, the CDR3 is TGCGCCAGCAGCCCACAGGGGTTTTTGAGCGAGCAGTACTTC. Translating gives CASSPQGFLSEQYF.

This clonotype was counted at least ten times. The chain has TRBV28 and TRBJ2-5; 12 nucleotides agree with TRBD1. Germline trimming cut 5 bases from V and 1 base from J; bases unmatched to any gene: 11. Germline CDR1 reads MDHEN; CDR2 reads SYDVKM. The CDR3 runs to 18 residues. The CDR3 nucleotides read TGTGCCAGCAGTCGCCGGGACAGGGGGCGCCGCCTCCAAGAGACCCAGTACTTC. Translating gives CASSRRDRGRRLQETQYF.

V and J are TRBV20-1 and TRBJ2-7, with TRBD2 identical over 10 bases. CDR3 length: 14 residues. Trimming cost V 3 bases and J 2 bases; bases outside gene matches: 4. The germline gives CDR1 DFQATT, CDR2 SNEGSKA (reference sequence). The CDR3 DNA follows: TGCAGTGCTAGTGGACTAGCGGACCCCTACGAGCAGTACTTC. This encodes CSASGLADPYEQYF.

This clonotype was detected only a few times. The chain recombines TRBV4-1 with TRBJ2-7, with TRBD2 matching 10 bases. The J segment lost 4 bases and the V segment lost 4 bases, leaving 7 bases of the junction unmatched. The CDR3 has 15 amino acids. Germline V gene data show CDR1 as MGHRA and CDR2 as YSYEKL. The CDR3 reads CASSLLAGALYEQYF. In DNA, the CDR3 is TGCGCCAGCAGCCTCCTAGCGGGGGCCCTTTACGAGCAGTACTTC.

This clonotype was found many times. The chain has TRBV7-2 and TRBJ2-7; D may be TRBD2 (5 bases). The ends were cut back, 1 base at V and 2 bases at J, with 9 bases in the middle. The CDR3 runs 14 residues. CDR1 SGHTA and CDR2 FQGNSA come from the germline V gene. The CDR3, as DNA: TGTGCCAGCAGCTTAGGGGGAGTCGCCTACGAGCAGTACTTC. It yields the protein CASSLGGVAYEQYF.

The V call is TRBV6-2 or TRBV6-3, the J call TRBJ1-5; 11 bases map to TRBD1. Germline CDR1 reads MNHEY; CDR2 reads SVGEGT. CDR3 length: 15 amino acids. V was clipped by 6 bases and J by 5 bases; unmatched bases: 6. Here the CDR3 DNA reads TGTGCCAGCAGCCCGGACAGGGGGCCCTATCAGCCCCAGCATTTT. Amino acid sequence: CASSPDRGPYQPQHF.

This clonotype was observed a handful of times. The CDR3 spells CSVEDHTDTQYF. The CDR3 DNA reads as TGCAGCGTTGAAGACCACACAGATACGCAGTATTTT. V gene TRBV29-1 combines with J gene TRBJ2-3, with D unresolved. The CDR3 covers 12 residues. The germline CDR1 and CDR2 sequences are SQVTM and ANQGSEA. Trimming shortened V by 0 bases and J by 2 bases, and 3 bases separated the two germline ends.

The CDR3 is CASSLGTDSPLHF. DNA of the CDR3: TGCGCCAGCAGCTTGGGGACAGATTCACCCCTCCACTTT. The gene calls are TRBV5-1 and TRBJ1-6; tentatively, D is TRBD1 (6 bases). CDR1 is SGHRS, CDR2 YFSETQ, per germline. Trimming removed 0 bases from V and 8 bases from J, with 6 bases in between. This CDR3 has 13 amino acids.